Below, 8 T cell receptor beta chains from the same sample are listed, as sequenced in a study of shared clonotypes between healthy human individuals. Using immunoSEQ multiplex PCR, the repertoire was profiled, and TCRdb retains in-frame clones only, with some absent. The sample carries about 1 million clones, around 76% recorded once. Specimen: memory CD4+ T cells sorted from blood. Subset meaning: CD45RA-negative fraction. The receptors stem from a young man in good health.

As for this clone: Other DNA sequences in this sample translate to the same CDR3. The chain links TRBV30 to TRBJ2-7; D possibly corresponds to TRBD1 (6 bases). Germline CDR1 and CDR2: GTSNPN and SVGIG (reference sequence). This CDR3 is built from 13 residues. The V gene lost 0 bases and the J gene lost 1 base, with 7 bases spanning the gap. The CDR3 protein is CAWSVQGSYEQYF. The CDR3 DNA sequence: TGTGCCTGGAGTGTACAGGGTTCCTACGAGCAGTACTTC.

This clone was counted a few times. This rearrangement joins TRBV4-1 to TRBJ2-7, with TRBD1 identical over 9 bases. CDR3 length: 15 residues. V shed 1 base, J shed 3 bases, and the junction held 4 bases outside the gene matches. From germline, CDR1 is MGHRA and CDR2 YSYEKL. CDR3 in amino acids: CASSQGDREYYEQYF. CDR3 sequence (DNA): TGCGCCAGCAGCCAAGGGGACAGGGAATACTACGAGCAGTACTTC.

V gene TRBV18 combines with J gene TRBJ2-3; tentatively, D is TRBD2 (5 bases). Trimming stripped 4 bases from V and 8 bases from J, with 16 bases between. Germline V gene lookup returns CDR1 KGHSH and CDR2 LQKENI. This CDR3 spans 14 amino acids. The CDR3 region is CASSLSISEGTQYF. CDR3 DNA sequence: TGTGCCAGCTCACTCTCCATTAGCGAAGGTACGCAGTATTTT.

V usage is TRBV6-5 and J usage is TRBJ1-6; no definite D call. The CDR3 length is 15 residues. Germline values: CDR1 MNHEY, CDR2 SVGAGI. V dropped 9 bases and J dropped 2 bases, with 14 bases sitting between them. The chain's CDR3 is CASGWATPYNSPLHF. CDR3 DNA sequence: TGTGCCAGTGGGTGGGCAACCCCCTATAATTCACCCCTCCACTTT.

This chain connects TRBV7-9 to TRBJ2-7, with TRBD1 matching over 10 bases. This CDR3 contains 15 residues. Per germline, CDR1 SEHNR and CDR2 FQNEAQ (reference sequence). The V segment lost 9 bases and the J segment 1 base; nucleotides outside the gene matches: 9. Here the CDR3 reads CASRLGQGGSYEQYF. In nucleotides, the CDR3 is TGTGCCAGTAGGTTAGGACAGGGGGGTTCCTACGAGCAGTACTTC.

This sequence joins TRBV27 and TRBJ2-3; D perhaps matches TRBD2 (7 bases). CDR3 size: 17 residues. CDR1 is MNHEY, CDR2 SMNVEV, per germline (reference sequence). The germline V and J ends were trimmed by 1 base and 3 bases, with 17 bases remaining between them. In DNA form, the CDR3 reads TGTGCCAGCAGTTTATATCGCGGGGGCGCCAGGACAGATACGCAGTATTTT. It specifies CASSLYRGGARTDTQYF.

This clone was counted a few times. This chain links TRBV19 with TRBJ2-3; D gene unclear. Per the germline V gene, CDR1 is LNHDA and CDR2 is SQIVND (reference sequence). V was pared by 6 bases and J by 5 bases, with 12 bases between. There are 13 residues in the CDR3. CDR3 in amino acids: CASRVSKGDTQYF. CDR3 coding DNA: TGTGCCAGTAGAGTTAGCAAAGGAGATACGCAGTATTTT.

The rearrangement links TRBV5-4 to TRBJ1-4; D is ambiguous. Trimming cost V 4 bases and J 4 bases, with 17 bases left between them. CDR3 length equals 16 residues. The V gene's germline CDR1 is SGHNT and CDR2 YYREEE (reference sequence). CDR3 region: CASSKSGLNYNEKLFF. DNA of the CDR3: TGTGCCAGCAGCAAAAGCGGGCTTAACTATAATGAAAAACTGTTTTTT.